The clone carrying this T cell receptor (beta chain) has more than one count but fewer than ten. Its antigen is not identified. Germline V lookup: CDR1 SQVTM, CDR2 ANQGSEA. The CDR3 has 13 residues. Between the trimmed V and J ends, which lost 2 bases and 5 bases, there was a span of 10 bases. The authors reverse transcribed all of the isolated RNA, so sequencing captured expressed TCRB transcripts. Roughly 3.6 million reads on average were seen across naive, central memory and regulatory T cell samples. Assay used: immunoSEQ multiplex PCR; TCRdb lists only in-frame clones, some missing. The table shows hundreds of thousands of clones, with 68% occurring only once. The sample comes from a study of beta chain features in type 1 diabetes. Overall study context: Patients and healthy donors were similar in age, gender and cell yields.

Overall study findings and caveats: A pattern of fewer insertions and more deletions at VDJ junctions was seen in type 1 diabetes patients. Cells with high TCR expression could be over-represented by cDNA sequencing.

This TCR came from a man younger than 40 in good health. The sample consisted of naive CD4+ T cells from blood. This sequence joins TRBV29-1 and TRBJ2-1, with D possibly matching TRBD2 (5 bases). In nucleotides, the CDR3 is TGCAGCGTTGAATGGAGGCAGGACAATGAGCAGTTCTTC. It codes for CSVEWRQDNEQFF.